This TCR beta chain was identified in a study of blood T cell repertoires in COVID-19. Across the study: The United States, Italy and Spain were the sources of the acute and convalescent COVID-19 samples.

This clone was detected only a few times. In the original processing: Amplification with reference gene primers provided the estimates of nucleated cell counts. This table comes from immunoSEQ multiplex PCR, and its TCRdb copy is limited to in-frame clones, with some not included. Clone size and V and J calls were adopted from that table, with D and trimming inferred from the DNA. The table shows over 200,000 clones, with around 87% occurring only once. This TCR derives from a woman in her forties or fifties with acute or convalescent COVID-19. The sequenced sample consisted of peripheral blood.

The CDR3 reads CASSRQGWETQYF. CDR3 nucleotides: TGTGCCAGCAGTAGACAGGGGTGGGAGACCCAGTACTTC. The chain employs TRBV6-5 and TRBJ2-5, with TRBD1 identical over 8 bases. Germline trimming cut 5 bases from V and 5 bases from J; bases unmatched to any gene: 4. Germline CDR1 and CDR2: MNHEY and SVGAGI. This CDR3 has 13 residues.